This TCR beta chain appears in the sequencing data of a study of blood T cell repertoires in COVID-19. Study context: The origin of the acute and convalescent COVID-19 samples was the United States, Italy and Spain.

As handled by the study authors: Counts of nucleated cells, estimated from reference gene primer amplification, were obtained. Measured with immunoSEQ multiplex PCR; TCRdb has only the in-frame clones, and not every one. V and J calls and clone size follow that table, whereas D and trimming were derived from the DNA. The sample lists roughly 250,000 clones, 88% occurring once. The germline CDR1 and CDR2 sequences are SGHRS and YFSETQ. There are 14 residues in the CDR3. After removal of 2 bases from V and 4 bases from J, the junction contained 3 bases not matched to a gene. Regarding this clone: Within the sample, other DNA sequences also encode this same CDR3.

Sequences were obtained from peripheral blood. The source of this sequence is a woman aged 25 to 39 with acute or convalescent COVID-19. The chain has TRBV5-1 and TRBJ2-7, with TRBD2 matching 10 bases. The CDR3 sequence is CASSFGAGGYEQYF. The CDR3, as DNA: TGCGCCAGCAGCTTTGGAGCGGGAGGGTACGAGCAGTACTTC.